Sequencing of this T cell receptor beta chain was carried out in a study of blood T cell repertoires in COVID-19. As for the study in general: Samples taken during acute and convalescent COVID-19 were collected in the United States, Italy and Spain.

Data came from immunoSEQ multiplex PCR; TCRdb stores just in-frame clones and leaves some out. The sample has a few hundred thousand clones; around 87% are singletons. Sequencing input: PBMCs or T cells enriched from blood (not recorded which). This receptor was taken from a man aged 35 to 55 in a cohort exposed to, infected with or recovered from COVID-19 (not recorded which).

CDR3 coding DNA: TGTGCCAGCAGCTTAGAGGCGGGCCGCTACAATGAGCAGTTCTTC. It codes for CASSLEAGRYNEQFF. The V gene is TRBV11-1, the J gene TRBJ2-1; possible D gene TRBD2, 5 bases. V lost 1 base and J 3 bases, leaving 10 bases between the germline ends. Germline CDR1 is SGHAT and CDR2 is FQDESV (reference sequence). This CDR3 contains 15 residues.